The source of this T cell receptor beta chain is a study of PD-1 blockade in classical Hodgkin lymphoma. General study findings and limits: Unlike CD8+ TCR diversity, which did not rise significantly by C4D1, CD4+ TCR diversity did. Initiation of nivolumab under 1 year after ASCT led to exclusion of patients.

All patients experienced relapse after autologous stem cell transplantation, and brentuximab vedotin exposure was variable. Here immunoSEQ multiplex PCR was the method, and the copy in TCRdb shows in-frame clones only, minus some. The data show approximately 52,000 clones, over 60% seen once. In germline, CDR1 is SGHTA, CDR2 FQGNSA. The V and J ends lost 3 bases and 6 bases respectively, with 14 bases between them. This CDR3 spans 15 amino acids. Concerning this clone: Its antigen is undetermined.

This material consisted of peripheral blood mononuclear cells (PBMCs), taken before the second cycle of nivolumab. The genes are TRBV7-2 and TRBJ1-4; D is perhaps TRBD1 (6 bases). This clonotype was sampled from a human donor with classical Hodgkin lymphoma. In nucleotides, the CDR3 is TGTGCCAGCAGCTTCGACATGGGGGCGTATGAAAAACTGTTTTTT. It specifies CASSFDMGAYEKLFF.